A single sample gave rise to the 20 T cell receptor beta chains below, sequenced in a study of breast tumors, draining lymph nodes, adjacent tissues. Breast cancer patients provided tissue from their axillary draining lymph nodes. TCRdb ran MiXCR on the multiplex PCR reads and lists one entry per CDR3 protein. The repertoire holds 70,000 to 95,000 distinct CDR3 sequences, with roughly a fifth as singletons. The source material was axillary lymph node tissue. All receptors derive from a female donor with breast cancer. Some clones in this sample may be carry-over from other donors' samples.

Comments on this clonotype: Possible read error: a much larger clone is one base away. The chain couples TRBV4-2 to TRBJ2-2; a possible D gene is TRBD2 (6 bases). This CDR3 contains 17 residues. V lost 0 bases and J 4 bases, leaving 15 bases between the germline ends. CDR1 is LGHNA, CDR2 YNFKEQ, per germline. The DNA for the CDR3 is TGTGCCAGCAGCCAAGAAACAACAGAGGGAGGCACCGGGGAGCTGTTTTTT. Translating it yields CASSQETTEGGTGELFF.

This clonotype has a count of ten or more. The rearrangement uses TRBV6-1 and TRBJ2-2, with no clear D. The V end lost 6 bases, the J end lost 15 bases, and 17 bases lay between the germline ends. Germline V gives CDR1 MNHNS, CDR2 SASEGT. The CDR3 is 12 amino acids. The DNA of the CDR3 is TGTGCCAGCAGAGCTCCAGGAAAGTGGGTGTTTTTT. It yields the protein CASRAPGKWVFF.

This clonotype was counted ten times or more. Written as DNA, the CDR3 is TGTGCCAGCAGCTTACGATGGGGGGACGAAAAACTGTTTTTT. The encoded protein is CASSLRWGDEKLFF. J is TRBJ1-4 and V is TRBV11-2; D perhaps matches TRBD1 (5 bases). V was pared by 2 bases and J by 8 bases, with 12 bases between. CDR1 and CDR2 from the germline V gene are SGHAT and FQNNGV. This CDR3 is 14 amino acids long.

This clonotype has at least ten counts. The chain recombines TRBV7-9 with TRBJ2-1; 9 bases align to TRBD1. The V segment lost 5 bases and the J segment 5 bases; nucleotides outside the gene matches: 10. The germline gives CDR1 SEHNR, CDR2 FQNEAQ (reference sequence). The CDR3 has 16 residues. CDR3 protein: CASSEFRDREDNEQFF. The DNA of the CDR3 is TGTGCCAGCAGCGAATTCCGGGACAGGGAGGACAATGAGCAGTTCTTC.

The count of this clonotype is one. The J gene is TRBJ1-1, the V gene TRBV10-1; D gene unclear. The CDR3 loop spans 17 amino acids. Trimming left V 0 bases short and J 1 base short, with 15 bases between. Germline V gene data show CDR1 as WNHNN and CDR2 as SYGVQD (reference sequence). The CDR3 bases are TGCGCCAGCAGTGAGTCGCGATCCAGGTTTAGGAACACTGAAGCTTTCTTT. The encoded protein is CASSESRSRFRNTEAFF.

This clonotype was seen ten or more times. This CDR3 is CSARDVGRPNNEQFF. CDR3 coding DNA: TGCAGTGCTAGAGATGTCGGGAGGCCGAACAATGAGCAGTTCTTC. The rearrangement joins TRBV20-1 to TRBJ2-1, with TRBD2 matching 7 bases. This CDR3 contains 15 residues. The junction had 7 bases not matched to a gene; V was cut back by 0 bases and J by 5 bases. Germline V gene sequence: CDR1 DFQATT, CDR2 SNEGSKA (reference sequence).

This CDR3 is CASSVSRNIQYF. The CDR3 DNA is TGTGCCAGCAGTGTGTCAAGGAACATTCAGTACTTC. This chain connects TRBV28 to TRBJ2-4, with unresolved D. V was shortened by 5 bases and J by 7 bases, with 9 bases between the two germline ends. The CDR3 is 12 amino acids. Per germline, CDR1 MDHEN and CDR2 SYDVKM.

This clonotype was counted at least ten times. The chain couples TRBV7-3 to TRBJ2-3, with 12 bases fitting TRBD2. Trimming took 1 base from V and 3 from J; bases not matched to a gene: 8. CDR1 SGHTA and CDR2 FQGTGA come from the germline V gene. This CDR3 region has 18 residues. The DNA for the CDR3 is TGTGCCAGCAGCTTAAGGGTCCTAGCGGGAGGGACGACAGATACGCAGTATTTT. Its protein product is CASSLRVLAGGTTDTQYF.

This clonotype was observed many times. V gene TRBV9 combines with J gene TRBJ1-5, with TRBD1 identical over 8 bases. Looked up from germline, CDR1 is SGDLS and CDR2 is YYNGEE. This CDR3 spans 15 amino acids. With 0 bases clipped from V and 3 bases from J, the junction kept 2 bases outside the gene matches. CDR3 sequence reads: CASSVGGQVNQPQHF. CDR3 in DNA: TGTGCCAGCAGCGTAGGGGGACAGGTCAATCAGCCCCAGCATTTT.

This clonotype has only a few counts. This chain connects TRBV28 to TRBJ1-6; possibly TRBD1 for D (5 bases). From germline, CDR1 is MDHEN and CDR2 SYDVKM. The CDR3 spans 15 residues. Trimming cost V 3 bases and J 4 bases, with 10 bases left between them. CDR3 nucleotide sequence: TGTGCCAGCAGTTTCGACTCAGGGTATAATTCACCCCTCCACTTT. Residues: CASSFDSGYNSPLHF.

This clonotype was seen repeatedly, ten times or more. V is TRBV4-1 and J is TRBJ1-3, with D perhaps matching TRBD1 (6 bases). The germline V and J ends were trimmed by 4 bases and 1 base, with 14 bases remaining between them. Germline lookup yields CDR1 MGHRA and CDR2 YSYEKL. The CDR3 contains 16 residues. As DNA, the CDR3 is TGCGCCAGCAGCCCGTCAACAGGGTCGTCTGGAAACACCATATATTTT. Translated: CASSPSTGSSGNTIYF.

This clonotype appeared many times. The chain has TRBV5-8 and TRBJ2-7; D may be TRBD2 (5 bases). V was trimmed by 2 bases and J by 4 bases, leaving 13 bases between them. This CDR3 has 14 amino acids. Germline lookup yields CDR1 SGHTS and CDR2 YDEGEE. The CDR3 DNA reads TGTGCCAGCAGCTTCGGTTCGAGGGATTACGAGCAGTACTTC. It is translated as CASSFGSRDYEQYF. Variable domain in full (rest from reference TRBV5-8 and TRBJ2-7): EAGVTQSPTHLIKTRGQQATLRCSPISGHTSVYWYQQALGLGLQFLLWYDEGEERNRGNFPPRFSGRQFPNYSSELNVNALELEDSALYLCASSFGSRDYEQYFGPGTRLTVT.

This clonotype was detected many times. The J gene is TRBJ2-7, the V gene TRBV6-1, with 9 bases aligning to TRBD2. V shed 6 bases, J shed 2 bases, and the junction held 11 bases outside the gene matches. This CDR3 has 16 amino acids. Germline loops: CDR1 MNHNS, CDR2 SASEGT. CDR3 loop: CASSGSGRLVTYEQYF. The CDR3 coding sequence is TGTGCCAGCAGCGGTAGCGGGAGATTGGTTACCTACGAGCAGTACTTC.

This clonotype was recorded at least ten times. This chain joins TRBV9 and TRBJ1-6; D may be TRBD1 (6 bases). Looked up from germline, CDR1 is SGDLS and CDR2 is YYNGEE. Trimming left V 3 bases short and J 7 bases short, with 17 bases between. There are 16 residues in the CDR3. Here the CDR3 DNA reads TGTGCCAGCAGCGCCGCCTCACAGGGTCGGAATTCACCCCTCCACTTT. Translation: CASSAASQGRNSPLHF.

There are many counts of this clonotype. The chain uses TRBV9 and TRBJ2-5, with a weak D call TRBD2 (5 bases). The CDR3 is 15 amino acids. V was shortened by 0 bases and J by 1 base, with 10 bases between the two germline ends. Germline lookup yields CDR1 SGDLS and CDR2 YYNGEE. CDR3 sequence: CASSVGRGFQETQYF. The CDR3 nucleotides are TGTGCCAGCAGCGTAGGCCGGGGTTTCCAAGAGACCCAGTACTTC.

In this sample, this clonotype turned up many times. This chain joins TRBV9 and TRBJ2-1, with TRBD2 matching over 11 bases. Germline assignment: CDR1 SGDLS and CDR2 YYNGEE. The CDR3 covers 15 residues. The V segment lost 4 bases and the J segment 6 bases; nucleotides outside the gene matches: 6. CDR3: CASSPGLAVINEQFF. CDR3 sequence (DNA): TGTGCCAGCAGCCCGGGACTAGCGGTAATCAATGAGCAGTTCTTC.

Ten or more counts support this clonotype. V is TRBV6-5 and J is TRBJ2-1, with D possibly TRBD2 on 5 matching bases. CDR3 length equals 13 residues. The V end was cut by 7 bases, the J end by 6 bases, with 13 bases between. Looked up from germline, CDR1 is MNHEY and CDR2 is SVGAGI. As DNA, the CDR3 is TGTGCCAGCACCGCCGGTCTAGCCAATGAGCAGTTCTTC. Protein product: CASTAGLANEQFF.

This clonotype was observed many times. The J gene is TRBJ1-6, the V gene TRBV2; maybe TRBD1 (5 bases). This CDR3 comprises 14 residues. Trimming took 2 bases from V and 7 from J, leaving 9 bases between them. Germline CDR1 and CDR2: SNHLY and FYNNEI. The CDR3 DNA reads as TGTGCCAGCAGTGAACGGGGGTTCAATTCACCCCTCCACTTT. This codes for CASSERGFNSPLHF.

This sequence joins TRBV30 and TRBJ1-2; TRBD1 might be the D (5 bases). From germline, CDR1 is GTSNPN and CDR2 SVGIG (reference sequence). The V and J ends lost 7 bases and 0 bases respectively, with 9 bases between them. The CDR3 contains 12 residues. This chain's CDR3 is CAYPTANYGYTF. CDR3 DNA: TGTGCCTACCCGACAGCTAACTATGGCTACACCTTC.

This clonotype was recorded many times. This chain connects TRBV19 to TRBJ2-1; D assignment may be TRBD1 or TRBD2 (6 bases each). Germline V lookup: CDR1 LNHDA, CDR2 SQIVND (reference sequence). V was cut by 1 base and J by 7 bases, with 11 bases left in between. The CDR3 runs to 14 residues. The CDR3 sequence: CASSIGRGANEQFF. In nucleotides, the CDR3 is TGTGCCAGTAGTATAGGTAGGGGGGCGAATGAGCAGTTCTTC.